This TCR beta chain was found in a study of T cells in Graves' hyperthyroidism and ophthalmopathy. Fresh peripheral blood, roughly 10 ml of it, supplied the PBMCs. This clonotype was observed at least ten times. Its antigen is unknown. Authors of the study amplified TCR beta CDR3 regions from RNA transcripts. During a first-round RT-PCR of the TCR CDR3, the HTBI primer set was used. TCRdb passed the multiplex PCR reads through MiXCR, listing each CDR3 protein once. The sample consists of over 500,000 distinct CDR3 sequences, 13% to 15% of them appearing once. The CDR3 spans 12 residues. V lost 7 bases, J lost 5 bases, and 12 bases lay in between. CDR1 is SGHRS and CDR2 is YFSETQ in the germline V gene. Notes on the study in general: Separation of ophthalmopathy from stable hyperthyroidism was achieved by a 13 V-J model. The majority of expanded thyroid clonotypes above 0.001 also appeared in blood.

V gene TRBV5-1 combines with J gene TRBJ1-1; D gene ambiguous. Input material: blood. The clonotype originates from a woman aged 40 to 55 with Graves' hyperthyroidism. This CDR3 reads CASELLGTEAFF. The CDR3 region has the DNA TGCGCCAGCGAATTACTTGGGACTGAAGCTTTCTTT.